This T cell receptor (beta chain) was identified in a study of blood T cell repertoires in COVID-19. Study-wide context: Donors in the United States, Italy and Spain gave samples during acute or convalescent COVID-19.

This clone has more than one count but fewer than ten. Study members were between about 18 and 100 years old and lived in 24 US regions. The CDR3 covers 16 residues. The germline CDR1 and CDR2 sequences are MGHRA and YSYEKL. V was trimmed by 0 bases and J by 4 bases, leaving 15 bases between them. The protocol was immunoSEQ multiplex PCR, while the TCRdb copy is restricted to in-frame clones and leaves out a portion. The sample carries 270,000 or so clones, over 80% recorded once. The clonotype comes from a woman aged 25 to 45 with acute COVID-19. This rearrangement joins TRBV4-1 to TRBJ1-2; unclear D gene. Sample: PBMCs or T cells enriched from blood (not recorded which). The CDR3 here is CASSQDVAGGTYGYTF. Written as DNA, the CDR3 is TGCGCCAGCAGCCAAGATGTGGCAGGAGGTACCTATGGCTACACCTTC.